These 29 T cell receptor beta chains originate from one sample sequenced in a study of PD-L1 blockade in urothelial cancer. Assay used: immunoSEQ multiplex PCR; TCRdb lists only in-frame clones, some missing. The profile shows some 97,000 clones, about 89% of them singletons. The source was PBMCs, collected around atezolizumab (anti-PD-L1) treatment. These receptor sequences come from a woman of 80 years or more with urothelial cancer.

The gene calls are TRBV15 and TRBJ2-1; 9 bases fit TRBD2. This CDR3 has 15 amino acids. CDR1 and CDR2 (germline): LNHNV, YYDKDF (reference sequence). V shed 1 base, J shed 10 bases, and the junction held 8 bases outside the gene matches. This chain's CDR3 is CATSRGREGGREQFF. The DNA for the CDR3 is TGTGCCACCAGCAGAGGGCGGGAGGGCGGTAGGGAGCAGTTCTTC.

This chain joins TRBV6-4 and TRBJ1-1; no firm D call. V was shortened by 6 bases and J by 3 bases, with 11 bases between the two germline ends. The length of the CDR3 is 13 residues. Germline V gene lookup returns CDR1 MRHNA and CDR2 SNTAGT. CDR3 in DNA: TGTGCCAGCAGCCTGGACTGGGACACTGAAGCTTTCTTT. This gives the protein CASSLDWDTEAFF.

The J gene is TRBJ2-7, the V gene TRBV7-8; 7 nucleotides align to TRBD2. CDR1 is SGHVS and CDR2 is FQNEAQ in the germline V gene. The CDR3 spans 15 residues. V trimming: 0 bases; J trimming: 2 bases; junction bases outside the gene matches: 4. The CDR3 sequence: CASSLAVGGTYEQYF. DNA of the CDR3: TGTGCCAGCAGCTTAGCGGTCGGGGGGACCTACGAGCAGTACTTC.

The chain combines TRBV28 with TRBJ1-2; 8 bases match TRBD1. J lost 2 bases, V lost 2 bases, and 1 base had no gene match. The length of the CDR3 is 14 residues. Germline loops: CDR1 MDHEN, CDR2 SYDVKM. Written as DNA, the CDR3 is TGTGCCAGCAGTTTAGGACAGGGCAACTATGGCTACACCTTC. Protein product: CASSLGQGNYGYTF.

V usage is TRBV19 and J usage is TRBJ1-2, with TRBD1 matching over 7 bases. This CDR3 spans 14 amino acids. Germline-derived CDR1 and CDR2 are LNHDA and SQIVND (reference sequence). The J segment lost 8 bases and the V segment lost 4 bases, leaving 10 bases of the junction unmatched. The CDR3 coding sequence is TGTGCCAGTAGTACGTCCGGGACAGCGGCGGGCTACACCTTC. Protein: CASSTSGTAAGYTF.

The rearrangement joins TRBV7-2 to TRBJ2-7, with D possibly TRBD2 on 6 matching bases. The CDR3 sequence is 12 residues long. Between the trimmed V and J ends, which lost 6 bases and 6 bases, there was a span of 12 bases. Germline V gives CDR1 SGHTA, CDR2 FQGNSA. The CDR3 spells CASSYGTLEQYF. For the CDR3, the DNA is TGTGCCAGCAGTTACGGGACTCTCGAGCAGTACTTC.

The chain couples TRBV7-2 to TRBJ1-1; D not resolved. The CDR3 is 14 residues long. Germline lookup yields CDR1 SGHTA and CDR2 FQGNSA. Trimming pared 2 bases from V and 2 bases from J, leaving 9 bases between. This CDR3 is CASSLQQQNTEAFF. The CDR3 region has the DNA TGTGCCAGCAGCTTACAACAGCAAAACACTGAAGCTTTCTTT.

The genes are TRBV7-9 and TRBJ2-7; 9 nucleotides line up with TRBD1. J lost 8 bases, V lost 0 bases, and 5 bases had no gene match. Germline V gives CDR1 SEHNR, CDR2 FQNEAQ (reference sequence). The CDR3 runs 14 residues. The CDR3 spells CASSLAGTGFQQYF. The CDR3 region has the DNA TGTGCCAGCAGCTTAGCTGGGACAGGGTTTCAGCAGTACTTC.

This chain uses TRBV7-3 with TRBJ1-1, with D perhaps matching TRBD1 (5 bases). Germline V gene sequence: CDR1 SGHTA, CDR2 FQGTGA. V was trimmed by 5 bases and J by 2 bases, leaving 18 bases between them. CDR3 size: 16 residues. Here the CDR3 reads CASSPTGGVINTEAFF. CDR3 nucleotide sequence: TGTGCCAGCAGCCCCACGGGGGGGGTAATCAACACTGAAGCTTTCTTT.

The gene calls are TRBV5-4 and TRBJ2-1, with 8 bases fitting TRBD2. This CDR3 comprises 17 residues. The V segment lost 1 base and the J segment 5 bases; nucleotides outside the gene matches: 11. Per germline, CDR1 SGHNT and CDR2 YYREEE (reference sequence). CDR3 in amino acids: CASSLRREDPRDNEQFF. The DNA for the CDR3 is TGTGCCAGCAGCTTGCGGCGGGAGGACCCCCGGGACAATGAGCAGTTCTTC.

This chain connects TRBV5-6 to TRBJ2-7; D is unclear. Looked up from germline, CDR1 is SGHDT and CDR2 is YYEEEE. The CDR3 sequence is 14 residues long. V was pared by 0 bases and J by 3 bases, with 10 bases between. CDR3 amino acids: CASSLANRNYEQYF. The CDR3 bases are TGTGCCAGCAGCTTGGCGAACAGAAACTACGAGCAGTACTTC. The full variable domain, rest sourced from reference TRBV5-6 and TRBJ2-7, is DAGVTQSPTHLIKTRGQQVTLRCSPKSGHDTVSWYQQALGQGPQFIFQYYEEEERQRGNFPDRFSGHQFPNYSSELNVNALLLGDSALYLCASSLANRNYEQYFGPGTRLTVT.

This sequence joins TRBV30 and TRBJ2-2; D remains ambiguous. V lost 0 bases, J lost 4 bases, and 6 bases lay in between. The CDR3 runs 13 residues. Germline V gene lookup returns CDR1 GTSNPN and CDR2 SVGIG (reference sequence). The CDR3 here is CAWSVQVTGELFF. The CDR3, as DNA: TGTGCCTGGAGTGTACAAGTCACCGGGGAGCTGTTTTTT.

The chain uses TRBV9 and TRBJ2-3; D perhaps matches TRBD2 (7 bases). The CDR3 runs 16 residues. Germline CDR1 and CDR2: SGDLS and YYNGEE. The ends were cut back, 0 bases at V and 2 bases at J, with 13 bases in the middle. The CDR3 spells CASSVGRGANTDTQYF. The DNA for the CDR3 is TGTGCCAGCAGCGTAGGTCGGGGGGCGAACACAGATACGCAGTATTTT.

The V call is TRBV28, the J call TRBJ2-7, with TRBD2 matching 10 bases. In germline, CDR1 is MDHEN, CDR2 SYDVKM. The CDR3 covers 15 residues. J gave up 4 bases and V 2 bases, and 5 bases lay outside the gene matches. The CDR3 reads CASSLGASGSYEQYF. Written as DNA, the CDR3 is TGTGCCAGCAGTTTAGGGGCTAGCGGGAGTTACGAGCAGTACTTC.

The CDR3 bases are TGCAGCGTGGGACAGTATCAAGAGACCCAGTACTTC. It specifies CSVGQYQETQYF. The rearrangement joins TRBV29-1 to TRBJ2-5, with 7 bases matching TRBD1. The germline V gene has CDR1 SQVTM and CDR2 ANQGSEA. This CDR3 is 12 amino acids long. The ends lost 6 bases at V and 2 bases at J; junction bases unmatched: 3.

This clone was seen a single time. V usage is TRBV27 and J usage is TRBJ2-1, with TRBD2 matching 11 bases. The ends lost 6 bases at V and 4 bases at J; junction bases unmatched: 11. CDR1 is MNHEY and CDR2 is SMNVEV in the germline V gene (reference sequence). The CDR3 has 17 amino acids. CDR3 sequence (DNA): TGTGCCAGCAGCCGGAGGGGCGGGACTAGCGGTTACAATGAGCAGTTCTTC. Protein: CASSRRGGTSGYNEQFF.

The chain carries TRBV15 and TRBJ2-7, with D perhaps matching TRBD2 (7 bases). Trimming removed 1 base from V and 0 bases from J, with 10 bases in between. Germline values: CDR1 LNHNV, CDR2 YYDKDF (reference sequence). The CDR3 is 15 residues long. Here the CDR3 reads CATSRGGGGSYEQYF. In DNA form, the CDR3 reads TGTGCCACCAGCAGAGGAGGGGGGGGCTCCTACGAGCAGTACTTC.

In DNA, the CDR3 is TGTGCCAGCAGCTTCCCCGTAGGTGCGGGAGGGTGGTCGGGGACCCAGTACTTC. Its protein is CASSFPVGAGGWSGTQYF. This chain uses TRBV5-4 with TRBJ2-5, with 9 bases identical to TRBD2. Germline CDR1 SGHNT, CDR2 YYREEE (reference sequence). J was trimmed by 7 bases and V by 2 bases; bases with no gene match: 18. The length of the CDR3 is 18 residues. The full variable domain, rest sourced from reference TRBV5-4 and TRBJ2-5, is ETGVTQSPTHLIKTRGQQVTLRCSSQSGHNTVSWYQQALGQGPQFIFQYYREEENGRGNFPPRFSGLQFPNYSSELNVNALELDDSALYLCASSFPVGAGGWSGTQYFGPGTRLLVL.

The chain recombines TRBV27 with TRBJ2-7; D is perhaps TRBD1 (6 bases). Germline CDR1 reads MNHEY; CDR2 reads SMNVEV (reference sequence). The CDR3 covers 15 residues. V gave up 2 bases and J gave up 3 bases, with 14 bases separating them. The CDR3 coding sequence is TGTGCCAGCAGTTTAGGCAGGGGTCCCCTCTACGAGCAGTACTTC. Protein sequence: CASSLGRGPLYEQYF.

This chain links TRBV28 with TRBJ1-2, with D possibly matching TRBD1 (6 bases). This CDR3 has 14 residues. From germline, CDR1 is MDHEN and CDR2 SYDVKM. V shed 7 bases and J shed 3 bases, with 15 bases lying between them. CDR3 coding DNA: TGTGCCAGCACCTCAACAGGGTTCGACTATGGCTACACCTTC. This sequence encodes CASTSTGFDYGYTF.

This clone was seen just once. The chain is built from TRBV29-1 and TRBJ2-2, with a weak D call TRBD1 (6 bases). CDR1 SQVTM and CDR2 ANQGSEA come from the germline V gene. Trimming stripped 6 bases from V and 6 bases from J, with 17 bases between. The CDR3 has 14 residues. The DNA of the CDR3 is TGCAGCGTCGGAAGGACAGACGTGTCCGGGGAGCTGTTTTTT. Translating gives CSVGRTDVSGELFF.

The chain uses TRBV28 and TRBJ1-5; TRBD1 agrees at 7 bases. Germline V gene data show CDR1 as MDHEN and CDR2 as SYDVKM. The CDR3 has 16 amino acids. The V segment lost 8 bases and the J segment 5 bases; nucleotides outside the gene matches: 15. The CDR3 sequence: CASGPVTGYEDQPQHF. For the CDR3, the DNA is TGTGCCAGCGGTCCAGTGACAGGGTATGAAGATCAGCCCCAGCATTTT.

The J gene is TRBJ1-1, the V gene TRBV10-2; maybe TRBD1 (6 bases). V was trimmed by 6 bases and J by 0 bases, leaving 14 bases between them. The CDR3 is 15 amino acids. In germline, CDR1 is WSHSY, CDR2 SAAADI. For the CDR3, the DNA is TGCGCCAGCAGAGCAGGGGTCGGGGTGAACACTGAAGCTTTCTTT. The encoded protein is CASRAGVGVNTEAFF.

The chain links TRBV28 to TRBJ2-3; TRBD1 matches at 8 bases. Losses at the gene ends were 4 bases for V and 1 base for J; bases not matched to a gene: 4. Germline values: CDR1 MDHEN, CDR2 SYDVKM. The CDR3 length is 15 residues. The CDR3 region has the DNA TGTGCCAGCAGTTCCCTGGGACAGGGCACAGATACGCAGTATTTT. Translating gives CASSSLGQGTDTQYF.

The chain carries TRBV7-8 and TRBJ2-5, with D possibly matching TRBD2 (6 bases). V was clipped by 0 bases and J by 7 bases, with 6 bases between them. The CDR3 spans 12 residues. Germline CDR1 and CDR2: SGHVS and FQNEAQ. CDR3 DNA: TGTGCCAGCAGCTTAGCGGAGGGGACCCAGTACTTC. The encoded protein is CASSLAEGTQYF.

The CDR3 nucleotides read TGTGCCAGCAGCTTAGCGGGGGGGAACTCCTACGAGCAGTACTTC. Translated: CASSLAGGNSYEQYF. The rearrangement joins TRBV11-2 to TRBJ2-7, with 8 nucleotides matching TRBD2. CDR1 and CDR2 (germline): SGHAT, FQNNGV. The CDR3 is made up of 15 amino acids. The V and J ends lost 1 base and 0 bases, in that order; junction bases with no gene match: 2.

This clone was observed a few times. CDR3 loop: CASIDRGLYEQYF. The CDR3 coding sequence is TGTGCCAGTATCGACAGGGGGCTCTACGAGCAGTACTTC. This chain connects TRBV28 to TRBJ2-7, with 10 bases lining up with TRBD1. The CDR3 sequence is 13 residues long. Germline loops: CDR1 MDHEN, CDR2 SYDVKM. With V trimmed by 9 bases and J by 3 bases, 5 bases remained unmatched.

This chain connects TRBV5-4 to TRBJ2-6, with 10 bases fitting TRBD1. Germline V gene sequence: CDR1 SGHNT, CDR2 YYREEE (reference sequence). The CDR3 consists of 17 residues. J lost 0 bases, V lost 4 bases, and 4 bases had no gene match. The CDR3 coding sequence is TGTGCCAGCAGCCCAGGGACAGGGGCCTCTGGGGCCAACGTCCTGACTTTC. This codes for CASSPGTGASGANVLTF. The variable domain in full, completed from reference TRBV5-4 and TRBJ2-6, reads ETGVTQSPTHLIKTRGQQVTLRCSSQSGHNTVSWYQQALGQGPQFIFQYYREEENGRGNFPPRFSGLQFPNYSSELNVNALELDDSALYLCASSPGTGASGANVLTFGAGSRLTVL.

The gene calls are TRBV5-1 and TRBJ1-5, with D possibly TRBD1 on 5 matching bases. CDR3 length: 16 amino acids. V gave up 0 bases and J gave up 2 bases, with 12 bases separating them. Germline-derived CDR1 and CDR2 are SGHRS and YFSETQ. In nucleotides, the CDR3 is TGCGCCAGCAGCTTGGAGGGGCAGGGTGGCAATCAGCCCCAGCATTTT. Amino acid sequence: CASSLEGQGGNQPQHF. Full variable domain (missing parts from reference TRBV5-1 and TRBJ1-5): KAGVTQTPRYLIKTRGQQVTLSCSPISGHRSVSWYQQTPGQGLQFLFEYFSETQRNKGNFPGRFSGRQFSNSRSEMNVSTLELGDSALYLCASSLEGQGGNQPQHFGDGTRLSIL.